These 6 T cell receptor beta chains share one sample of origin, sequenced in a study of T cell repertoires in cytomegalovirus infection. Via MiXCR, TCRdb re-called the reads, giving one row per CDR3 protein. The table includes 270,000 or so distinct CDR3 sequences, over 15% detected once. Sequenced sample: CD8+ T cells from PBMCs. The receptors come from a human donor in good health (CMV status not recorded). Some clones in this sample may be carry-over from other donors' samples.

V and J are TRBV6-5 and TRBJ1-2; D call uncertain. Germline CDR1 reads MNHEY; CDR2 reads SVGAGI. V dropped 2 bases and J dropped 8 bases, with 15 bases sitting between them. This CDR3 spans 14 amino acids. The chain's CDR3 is CASSYALGGWGYTF. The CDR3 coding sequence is TGTGCCAGCAGTTACGCGCTTGGAGGGTGGGGCTACACCTTC.

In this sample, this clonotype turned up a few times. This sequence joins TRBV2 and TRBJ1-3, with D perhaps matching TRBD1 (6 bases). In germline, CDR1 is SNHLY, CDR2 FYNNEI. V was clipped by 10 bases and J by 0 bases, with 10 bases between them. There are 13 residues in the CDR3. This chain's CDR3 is CANLDSSGNTIYF. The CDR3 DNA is TGTGCCAACCTGGACAGCTCTGGAAACACCATATATTTT.

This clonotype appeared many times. The CDR3 reads CASRSTGEYYEQYF. CDR3 in DNA: TGTGCCAGCAGGTCGACAGGGGAGTACTACGAGCAGTACTTC. This sequence joins TRBV28 and TRBJ2-7; 8 bases align to TRBD1. The V segment lost 6 bases and the J segment 3 bases; nucleotides outside the gene matches: 7. Per germline, CDR1 MDHEN and CDR2 SYDVKM. This CDR3 region has 14 residues.

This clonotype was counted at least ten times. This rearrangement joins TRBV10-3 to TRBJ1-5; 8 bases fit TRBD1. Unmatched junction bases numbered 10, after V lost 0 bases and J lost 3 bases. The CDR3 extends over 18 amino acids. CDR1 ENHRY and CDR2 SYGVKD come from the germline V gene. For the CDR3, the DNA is TGTGCCATCAGTGAGTCGCTACAGGGGGTTTGGGACAATCAGCCCCAGCATTTT. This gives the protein CAISESLQGVWDNQPQHF.

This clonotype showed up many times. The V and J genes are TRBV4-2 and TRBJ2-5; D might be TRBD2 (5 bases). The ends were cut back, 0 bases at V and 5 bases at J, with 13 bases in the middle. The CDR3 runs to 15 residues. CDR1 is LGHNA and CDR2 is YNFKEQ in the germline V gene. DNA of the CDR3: TGTGCCAGCAGCCAAGATCGGACTTTCGGGGAGACCCAGTACTTC. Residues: CASSQDRTFGETQYF.

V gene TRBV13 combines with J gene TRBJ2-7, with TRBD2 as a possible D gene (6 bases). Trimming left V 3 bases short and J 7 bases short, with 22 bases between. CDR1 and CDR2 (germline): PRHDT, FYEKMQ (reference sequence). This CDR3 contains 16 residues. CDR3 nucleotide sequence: TGTGCCAGCAGCTTGACCGTAGCGGAGAACGGTAGGGAGCAGTACTTC. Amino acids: CASSLTVAENGREQYF.